This TCR beta chain was sequenced in a study of beta chain features in type 1 diabetes. This clone was seen a few times. Trimming shortened V by 0 bases and J by 3 bases, and 8 bases separated the two germline ends. CDR3 length: 13 residues. Germline CDR1 GTSNPN, CDR2 SVGIG (reference sequence). The entirety of the isolated RNA underwent reverse transcription, so expressed TCRB transcripts were sequenced. Some clones are missing from TCRdb's copy, which holds only in-frame ones; the method was immunoSEQ multiplex PCR. This sample has hundreds of thousands of clones; around 15% occur once, and the top ten carry approximately 0.087%.

The source of this sequence is a man between 18 and 29 years old in good health. The specimen sequenced was naive CD4+ T cells from blood. The chain is built from TRBV30 and TRBJ1-2; D is ambiguous. CDR3 DNA sequence: TGTGCCTGGAGTGTTCAGGCGCACTATGGCTACACCTTC. It is translated as CAWSVQAHYGYTF.